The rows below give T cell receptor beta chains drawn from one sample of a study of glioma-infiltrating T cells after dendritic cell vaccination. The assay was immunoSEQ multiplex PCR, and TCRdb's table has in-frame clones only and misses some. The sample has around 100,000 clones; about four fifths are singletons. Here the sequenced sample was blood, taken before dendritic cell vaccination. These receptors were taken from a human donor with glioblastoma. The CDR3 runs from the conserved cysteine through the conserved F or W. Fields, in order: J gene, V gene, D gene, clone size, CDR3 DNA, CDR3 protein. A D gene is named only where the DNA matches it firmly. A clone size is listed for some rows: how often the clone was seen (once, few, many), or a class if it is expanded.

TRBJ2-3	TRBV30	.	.	TGTGCCTGGAGAAAGGTGGGCGGCACAGATACGCAGTATTTT	CAWRKVGGTDTQYF
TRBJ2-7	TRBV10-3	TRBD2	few	TGTGCCACCGAGGCCCCACTAGCGGGGGTTTACGAGCAGTACTTC	CATEAPLAGVYEQYF
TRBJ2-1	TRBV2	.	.	TGTGCCAGCAGTGAAGGGCTAGTCAACCTTTCCTACAATGAGCAGTTCTTC	CASSEGLVNLSYNEQFF
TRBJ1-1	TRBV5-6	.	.	TGTGCCAGCAGCTTGGCGAGTCAGGGAGGGACTGAAGCTTTCTTT	CASSLASQGGTEAFF
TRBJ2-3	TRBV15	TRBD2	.	TGTGCCACCAGCAGATCATCTAGCGGGGGTAGCACAGATACGCAGTATTTT	CATSRSSSGGSTDTQYF
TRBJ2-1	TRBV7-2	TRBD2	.	TGTGCCAGCAGCTCTACGGGCCTAGCGGGGTTGTCGCAGTTCTTC	CASSSTGLAGLSQFF
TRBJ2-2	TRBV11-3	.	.	TGTGCCAGCAGCTTTTTAGCCGGGGAGCTGTTTTTT	CASSFLAGELFF
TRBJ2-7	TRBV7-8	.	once	TGTGCCAGCAGCTTAGTAGCCGCACTGGGCGGGGAGGACGAGCAGTACTTC	CASSLVAALGGEDEQYF
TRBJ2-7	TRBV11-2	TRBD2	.	TGTGCCAGCAGCCCGGCCACCGGGAGGTACGAGCAGTACTTC	CASSPATGRYEQYF
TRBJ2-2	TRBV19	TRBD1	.	TGTGCCAGTAATGACAGGGGGGCCACCGGGGAGCTGTTTTTT	CASNDRGATGELFF